This entry lists 15 T cell receptor beta chains sequenced from one sample in a study of prognosis after radiotherapy for stage I lung cancer. Amplicons of TCR beta CDR3 were generated from genomic DNA by two-round multiplex PCR. Gene-specific TRBV and TRBJ primers were used in PCR round one. TCRdb passed the multiplex PCR reads through MiXCR, listing each CDR3 protein once. The sample lists roughly 38,000 distinct CDR3 sequences; around 22% were seen once. Here the sequenced sample was PBMCs, taken before or after stereotactic body radiation therapy (not recorded which). Receptors were obtained from a donor older than 45 with non-small cell lung cancer.

This clonotype was detected ten times or more. V gene TRBV20-1 combines with J gene TRBJ1-5; D unresolved. The ends were cut back, 1 base at V and 1 base at J, with 11 bases in the middle. CDR3 size: 15 residues. CDR1 and CDR2 from the germline V gene are DFQATT and SNEGSKA (reference sequence). The CDR3 DNA follows: TGCAGTGCTAGAGTCCGAAGGGAAAGCAATCAGCCCCAGCATTTT. Amino acid sequence: CSARVRRESNQPQHF.

V gene TRBV11-3 combines with J gene TRBJ2-5; 10 positions agree with TRBD2. V lost 4 bases and J lost 2; bases outside the gene matches: 10. Germline CDR1 reads SGHNT; CDR2 reads YENEEA. The CDR3 runs to 17 residues. CDR3 amino acids: CASSSRFGTSEQETQYF. In DNA, the CDR3 is TGTGCCAGCAGCTCACGGTTCGGGACTAGCGAACAAGAGACCCAGTACTTC.

This clonotype was observed many times. The gene calls are TRBV5-1 and TRBJ2-7; TRBD1 aligns across 7 bases. The CDR3 covers 15 residues. The V gene end was trimmed by 4 bases and the J gene end by 5 bases; junction bases not matched to a gene: 12. Germline V gives CDR1 SGHRS, CDR2 YFSETQ. In DNA form, the CDR3 reads TGCGCCAGCAGCGAAGGGTACAGGGGATGGGACGAGCAGTACTTC. Translating gives CASSEGYRGWDEQYF.

The chain couples TRBV20-1 to TRBJ2-3; D tentatively reads TRBD1 or TRBD2 (5 bases each). Germline CDR1 is DFQATT and CDR2 is SNEGSKA (reference sequence). The CDR3 runs to 15 residues. V lost 6 bases and J lost 1, with 17 bases in between. The CDR3 DNA follows: TGCAGTGCCGCCTGGTCGGGGCCCGGCACAGATACGCAGTATTTT. Protein product: CSAAWSGPGTDTQYF.

This clonotype was counted once. The rearrangement uses TRBV5-5 and TRBJ1-3, with D perhaps TRBD1 (6 bases). The CDR3 consists of 17 residues. Trimming stripped 0 bases from V and 4 bases from J, with 17 bases between. Germline V lookup: CDR1 SGHKS, CDR2 YYEKEE (reference sequence). The CDR3 loop is CASSLDFRGVGGNTIYF. In DNA, the CDR3 is TGTGCCAGCAGCTTGGATTTCAGGGGTGTGGGAGGAAACACCATATATTTT.

The table lists this clonotype with many counts. The genes are TRBV27 and TRBJ2-2; 8 bases agree with TRBD2. Germline V gene lookup returns CDR1 MNHEY and CDR2 SMNVEV (reference sequence). The V segment lost 5 bases and the J segment 4 bases; nucleotides outside the gene matches: 6. The CDR3 totals 15 residues. The CDR3 is CASSTAGGGTGELFF. The DNA of the CDR3 is TGTGCCAGCAGTACGGCGGGAGGCGGCACCGGGGAGCTGTTTTTT.

This clonotype showed up just a few times. This chain connects TRBV5-4 to TRBJ2-3, with 15 bases identical to TRBD2. In germline, CDR1 is SGHNT, CDR2 YYREEE (reference sequence). The CDR3 runs to 17 residues. V was clipped by 4 bases and J by 5 bases; unmatched bases: 8. The CDR3 nucleotides read TGTGCCAGCAGCAATAGGACTAGCGGGAGGGGATTAGATACGCAGTATTTT. Protein: CASSNRTSGRGLDTQYF.

Worth noting for this clonotype: A much larger clone lies a single base off, so this may be a read error. The chain employs TRBV3-1 and TRBJ1-2; D gene unclear. Trimming stripped 3 bases from V and 9 bases from J, with 17 bases between. Germline lookup yields CDR1 LGHDT and CDR2 YNNKEL (reference sequence). The CDR3 length is 14 residues. Here the CDR3 DNA reads TGTGCCAGCAGCCACCTCGGCGAACTGGGGAGCTACACCTTC. As protein: CASSHLGELGSYTF. Supplemented by reference TRBV3-1 and TRBJ1-2, the full variable domain reads DTAVSQTPKYLVTQMGNDKSIKCEQNLGHDTMYWYKQDSKKFLKIMFSYNNKELIINETVPNRFSPKSPDKAHLNLHINSLELGDSAVYFCASSHLGELGSYTFGSGTRLTVV.

This clonotype was counted at least ten times. The CDR3 DNA follows: TGCAGCGTTGACTCGACTGCCTCCTACAATGAGCAGTTCTTC. It encodes CSVDSTASYNEQFF. The chain recombines TRBV29-1 with TRBJ2-1, with D uncertain. Germline V CDR1 and CDR2: SQVTM, ANQGSEA. This CDR3 has 14 residues. Trimming shortened V by 3 bases and J by 0 bases, and 9 bases separated the two germline ends.

Many counts were recorded for this clonotype. The J gene is TRBJ2-3, the V gene TRBV18; D not certain. The germline gives CDR1 KGHSH, CDR2 LQKENI. V was shortened by 6 bases and J by 2 bases, with 12 bases between the two germline ends. The CDR3 spans 14 residues. Here the CDR3 reads CASSSYSITDTQYF. In nucleotides, the CDR3 is TGTGCCAGCTCCTCCTACTCGATCACAGATACGCAGTATTTT.

About this clonotype: One end of the junction is discordant with germline, which a read error may explain. The V and J genes are TRBV7-6 and TRBJ2-2; TRBD2 aligns across 7 bases. Germline CDR1 reads SGHVS; CDR2 reads FNYEAQ. The CDR3 consists of 15 residues. CDR3 sequence reads: CASSVTSDNTGELFF. Here the CDR3 DNA reads TGTGCCAGCAGCGTAACTAGCGATAACACCGGGGAACTGTTTTTT.

Notes on this clonotype: With a much larger clone just one base away, this may be a read error. The chain joins TRBV19 to TRBJ2-5; D is perhaps TRBD1 or TRBD2 (5 bases each). Trimming cost V 4 bases and J 5 bases, with 11 bases left between them. This CDR3 has 13 residues. Germline V gene sequence: CDR1 LNHDA, CDR2 SQIVND (reference sequence). CDR3 in DNA: TGTGCCAGTAGTAGCCCCAGGGAGGAGACCCAGTACTTC. Amino acid sequence: CASSSPREETQYF.

Many counts were recorded for this clonotype. The chain is built from TRBV5-5 and TRBJ2-3; D gene ambiguous. Germline V lookup: CDR1 SGHKS, CDR2 YYEKEE (reference sequence). The ends were cut back, 2 bases at V and 0 bases at J, with 10 bases in the middle. The length of the CDR3 is 15 residues. The CDR3 is CASSFGIISTDTQYF. CDR3 sequence (DNA): TGTGCCAGCAGCTTTGGCATTATAAGCACAGATACGCAGTATTTT.

This clonotype showed up many times. The chain has TRBV6-1 and TRBJ1-4; 7 bases line up with TRBD1. Germline V gene lookup returns CDR1 MNHNS and CDR2 SASEGT. The CDR3 has 15 amino acids. J gave up 4 bases and V 3 bases, and 5 bases lay outside the gene matches. Here the CDR3 DNA reads TGTGCCAGCAGTGACCAGGGGGACAATAATGAAAAACTGTTTTTT. It specifies CASSDQGDNNEKLFF.

This clonotype was seen repeatedly, ten times or more. V and J are TRBV2 and TRBJ2-1; 8 bases map to TRBD1. J lost 9 bases, V lost 3 bases, and 4 bases had no gene match. The CDR3 covers 13 residues. Germline V gene sequence: CDR1 SNHLY, CDR2 FYNNEI. The CDR3 loop is CASSERDRGEQFF. DNA of the CDR3: TGTGCCAGCAGTGAGCGAGACAGGGGTGAGCAGTTCTTC.